The present TCR beta chain was sequenced within a study of breast tumors, draining lymph nodes, adjacent tissues. Study results and caveats: Tumor TCR diversity was below lymph nodes but above nontumor tissue.

Turning to this clonotype: Its antigen is not identified.

In TCRdb, the multiplex PCR reads were re-called with MiXCR into one record per CDR3 protein. The data hold a few hundred thousand distinct CDR3 sequences, with about 34% observed a single time. Samples came from axillary lymph nodes draining the breast cancer. CDR3 length: 12 residues. The germline CDR1 and CDR2 sequences are SGHDT and YYEEEE. V lost 3 bases and J lost 7, with 8 bases in between. The specimen was axillary lymph node tissue. The clonotype was recovered from a female donor with breast cancer. Some clones in this sample may be carry-over from other donors' samples. This chain uses TRBV5-6 with TRBJ1-3; no firm D call. In DNA, the CDR3 is TGTGCCAGCAGCTGGGGTCGGAACACCATATATTTT. This sequence encodes CASSWGRNTIYF.